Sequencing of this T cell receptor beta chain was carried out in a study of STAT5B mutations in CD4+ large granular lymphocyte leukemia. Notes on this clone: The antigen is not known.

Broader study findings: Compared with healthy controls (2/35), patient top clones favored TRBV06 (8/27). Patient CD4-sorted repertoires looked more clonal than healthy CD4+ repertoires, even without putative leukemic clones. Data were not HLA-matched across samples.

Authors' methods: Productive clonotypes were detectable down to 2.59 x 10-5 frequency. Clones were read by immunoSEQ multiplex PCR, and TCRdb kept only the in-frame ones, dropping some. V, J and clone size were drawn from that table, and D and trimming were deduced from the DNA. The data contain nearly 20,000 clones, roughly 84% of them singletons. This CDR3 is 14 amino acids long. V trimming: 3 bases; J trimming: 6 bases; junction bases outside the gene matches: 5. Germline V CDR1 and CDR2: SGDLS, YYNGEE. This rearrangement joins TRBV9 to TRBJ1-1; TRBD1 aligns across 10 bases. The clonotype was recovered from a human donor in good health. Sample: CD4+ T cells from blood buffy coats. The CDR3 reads CASSARDRGPEAFF. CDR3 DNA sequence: TGTGCCAGCAGCGCCAGGGACAGGGGTCCTGAAGCTTTCTTT.